The rows below give T cell receptor beta chains drawn from one sample of a study of blood T cell repertoires in COVID-19. The protocol was immunoSEQ multiplex PCR, while the TCRdb copy is restricted to in-frame clones and leaves out a portion. The sample lists fewer than 65,000 clones, 90% occurring once. The sequenced sample was peripheral blood. The receptors originated from a man in his fifties or sixties with acute or convalescent COVID-19. CDR3s leave out the opening cysteine and the closing phenylalanine or tryptophan. The D gene is left open where the match is weak.

V gene | D gene | CDR3 protein
TRBV5-8 | - | ASSLDTQFISGYT
TRBV5-1 | TRBD1 | ASSPRTGENTEAF
TRBV9 | TRBD2 | ASSPGLAQNNEQF
TRBV19 | TRBD1 | ASSRDRERGYT
TRBV7-2 | - | ASSPPSVAYEQY
TRBV11-2 | TRBD2 | ASSQSGREVETQY
TRBV12-3/TRBV12-4 | TRBD2 | ASSPSGPWEQY
TRBV5-5 | TRBD1 | ASSPGQGSGNTIY
TRBV7-9 | - | ASSPGASGKSSYNEQF
TRBV9 | TRBD2 | ASSRSGRSSYEQY
TRBV5-4 | TRBD1 | ASSLSGTDEQY